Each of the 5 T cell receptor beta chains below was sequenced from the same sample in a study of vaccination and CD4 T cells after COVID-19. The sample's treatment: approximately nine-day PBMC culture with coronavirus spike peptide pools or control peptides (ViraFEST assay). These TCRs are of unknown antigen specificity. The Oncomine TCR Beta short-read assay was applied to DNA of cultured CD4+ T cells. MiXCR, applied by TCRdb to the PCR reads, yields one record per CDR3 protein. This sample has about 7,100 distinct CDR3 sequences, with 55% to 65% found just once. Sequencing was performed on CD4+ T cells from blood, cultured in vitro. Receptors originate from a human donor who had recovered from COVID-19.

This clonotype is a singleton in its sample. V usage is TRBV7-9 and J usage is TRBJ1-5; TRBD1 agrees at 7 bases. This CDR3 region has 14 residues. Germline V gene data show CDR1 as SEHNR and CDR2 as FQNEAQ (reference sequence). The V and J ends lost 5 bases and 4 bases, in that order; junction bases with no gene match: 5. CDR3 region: CASSLGTDNQPQHF. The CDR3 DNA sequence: TGTGCCAGCAGCCTAGGGACAGATAATCAGCCCCAGCATTTT.

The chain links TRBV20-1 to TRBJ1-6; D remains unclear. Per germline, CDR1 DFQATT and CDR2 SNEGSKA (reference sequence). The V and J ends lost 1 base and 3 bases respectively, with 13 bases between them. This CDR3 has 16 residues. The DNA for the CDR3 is TGCAGTGCTAGAGTTCGGACGGGCTACTATAATTCACCCCTCCACTTT. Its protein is CSARVRTGYYNSPLHF.

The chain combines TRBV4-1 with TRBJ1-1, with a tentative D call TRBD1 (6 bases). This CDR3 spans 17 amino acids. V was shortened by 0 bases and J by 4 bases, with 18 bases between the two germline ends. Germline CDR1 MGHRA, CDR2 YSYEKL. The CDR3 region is CASSQDPRYRDGTEAFF. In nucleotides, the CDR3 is TGCGCCAGCAGCCAAGATCCCCGCTACAGGGACGGCACTGAAGCTTTCTTT.

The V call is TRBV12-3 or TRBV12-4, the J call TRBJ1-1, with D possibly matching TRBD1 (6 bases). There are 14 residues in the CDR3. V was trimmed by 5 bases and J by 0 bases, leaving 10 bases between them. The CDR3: CASSRQGMNTEAFF. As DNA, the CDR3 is TGTGCCAGCAGTCGTCAGGGGATGAACACTGAAGCTTTCTTT.

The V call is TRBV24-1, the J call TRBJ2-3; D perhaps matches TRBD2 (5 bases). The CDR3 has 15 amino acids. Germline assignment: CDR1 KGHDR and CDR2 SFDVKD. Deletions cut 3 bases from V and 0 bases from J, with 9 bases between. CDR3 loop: CATSDRTVSTDTQYF. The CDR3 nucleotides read TGTGCCACCAGTGATCGGACTGTTAGCACAGATACGCAGTATTTT.